These T cell receptor beta chains were read from a single sample in a study of blood T cells in healthy people across ages. TCRdb recomputed calls from the 5' RACE reads with MiXCR, one row per CDR3 protein. Among fewer than 800,000 distinct CDR3 sequences, about 21% were seen once, and the ten largest hold roughly 3.6%. Sequencing was performed on blood. The receptors originated from a man aged 65 to 85 in good health. The CDR3 runs from the conserved cysteine through the conserved F or W. The order of the fields is J gene, D gene, clone size, V gene, CDR3 DNA, CDR3 protein. The D gene is left open where the match is weak. Not every row has a clone size; where given, it reads once, few, many or a size class.

>TRBJ2-1|.|many|TRBV29-1
TGCAGCGTTGTTGGCCTAACAAGGGAGCAGTTCTTC
CSVVGLTREQFF
>TRBJ2-3|.|.|TRBV6-6
TGTGCCAGCAGTTACCATAGAGACTCAGATACGCAGTATTTT
CASSYHRDSDTQYF
>TRBJ2-4|TRBD2|.|TRBV6-2/TRBV6-3
TGTGCCAGCAGTTACGGGACTAGCGCTATGAATGCGGGGAACATTCAGTACTTC
CASSYGTSAMNAGNIQYF
>TRBJ2-5|.|many|TRBV3-1
TGTGCCAGCAGCCAAGGAGGGGGTTTGAAGGAGACCCAGTACTTC
CASSQGGGLKETQYF
>TRBJ2-7|.|few|TRBV27
TGTGCCAGCATTTCCCTTAGCGGAGGCCGCTCCTACGAGCAGTACTTC
CASISLSGGRSYEQYF
>TRBJ2-3|.|few|TRBV18
TGTGCCAGCTCACCACCGGGGGGCTCAGATACGCAGTATTTT
CASSPPGGSDTQYF
>TRBJ2-3|TRBD2|.|TRBV5-1
TGCGCCAGCAGCTTGGAGGGGACTAGTCAAGATACGCAGTATTTT
CASSLEGTSQDTQYF
>TRBJ2-5|.|few|TRBV3-1
TGTGCCAGCAGCCAACGGGACTGGCCACAAGAGACCCAGTACTTC
CASSQRDWPQETQYF
>TRBJ2-7|TRBD2|.|TRBV20-1
TGCAGTGCTCCATCCGGGACTAGTTTCTACGAGCAGTACTTC
CSAPSGTSFYEQYF
>TRBJ2-7|TRBD2|.|TRBV7-2
TGTGCCAGCAGCTTAGCGGGAGGGCCTTCCTACGAGCAGTACTTC
CASSLAGGPSYEQYF
>TRBJ1-1|.|.|TRBV12-3/TRBV12-4
TGTGCCAGCGGGATGTCCACTGAAGCTTTCTTT
CASGMSTEAFF
>TRBJ2-7|.|.|TRBV20-1
TGCAGTGCTAGGATCACGGGGAGGACAGCCTCCTACGAGCAGTACTTC
CSARITGRTASYEQYF
>TRBJ2-2|TRBD1|few|TRBV20-1
TGCAGTGCACCAGGGACAGGGATAACCACCGGGGAGCTGTTTTTT
CSAPGTGITTGELFF
>TRBJ2-7|.|.|TRBV28
TGTGCCAGCACCCGTCGGGATGGCGAGCAGTACTTC
CASTRRDGEQYF
>TRBJ2-5|TRBD2|few|TRBV2
TGTGCCAGCAGTGAGACTAGCGGGGCCCAAGAGACCCAGTACTTC
CASSETSGAQETQYF
>TRBJ2-1|TRBD1|.|TRBV6-5
TGTGCCAGCAGTCCCACTCGGGACAGGGGGATCAATGAGCAGTTCTTC
CASSPTRDRGINEQFF
>TRBJ2-7|.|.|TRBV14
TGTGCCAGCAGCCAGGGATTCGGAGAGGCCACCCACGAGCAGTACTTC
CASSQGFGEATHEQYF
>TRBJ2-7|TRBD2|.|TRBV10-3
TGTGCCATCAGTGGCACCGGGACTAGCGGCTCCTACGAGCAGTACTTC
CAISGTGTSGSYEQYF
>TRBJ2-1|TRBD2|.|TRBV7-2
TGTGCCAGCAGTTTACTAGCGGGTACTAAAGCCTACAATGAGCAGTCCTTC
CASSLLAGTKAYNEQSF
>TRBJ2-6|.|few|TRBV28
TGTGCCAGCTCTTCGGGGGTAGGCTCTGGGGCCAACGTCCTGACTTTC
CASSSGVGSGANVLTF
>TRBJ2-5|TRBD2|many|TRBV29-1
TGCAGCGTTGCGGGACTAGCGGGAACGGAGACCCAGTACTTC
CSVAGLAGTETQYF
>TRBJ2-7|TRBD2|.|TRBV5-6
TGTGCCAGCAGCCCTCGGACTAGGCCTACCTACGAGCAGTACTTC
CASSPRTRPTYEQYF
>TRBJ2-7|.|few|TRBV5-8
TGTGCCAGCAGCCGGAGACAGAACTACGAGCAGTACTTC
CASSRRQNYEQYF
>TRBJ1-5|TRBD1|few|TRBV20-1
TGCAGTGCTAGAGATCTGGAGGGGGCGATTCAGCCCCAGCATTTT
CSARDLEGAIQPQHF
>TRBJ2-7|.|few|TRBV6-2/TRBV6-3
TGTGCCAGCAGTTATAGGCAGACCGGTTACGAGCAGTACTTC
CASSYRQTGYEQYF
>TRBJ2-7|TRBD2|.|TRBV20-1
TGCAGTGCAGCTAGCGGGAGTGTGTCCTACGAGCAGTACTTC
CSAASGSVSYEQYF